The clone carrying this TCR beta chain was detected once. The ends were cut back, 3 bases at V and 6 bases at J, with 14 bases in the middle. The CDR3 length is 15 residues. Germline V lookup: CDR1 KGHSH, CDR2 LQKENI. The data are from a study of technical replicates of blood from several donors. The table came from immunoSEQ multiplex PCR; TCRdb's copy has only in-frame clones and leaves some out. The profile shows roughly 83,000 clones, approximately 92% of them singletons. This TCR derives from a human donor in good health. The genes are TRBV18 and TRBJ2-2; D gene uncertain. Input material: T cells isolated from PBMCs. Written as DNA, the CDR3 is TGTGCCAGCTCACCCGACATTCGTGGGTCCGGGGAGCTGTTTTTT. It is translated as CASSPDIRGSGELFF.